This TCR beta chain was found in a study of CXCR3-negative and CXCR3-positive naive CD8 T cells. Study-wide results and limits: Comparably high diversity marked both naive subsets, whereas memory CD8+ cells had much lower diversity.

In preparing the TRB cDNA libraries, 5' RACE with UMI labels was used. No DNA is given; TCRdb re-called the 5' RACE reads and lists each CDR3 protein once. The sample includes 20,000 to 25,000 distinct CDR3 sequences. CDR3 length equals 14 residues. Germline V gene sequence: CDR1 SNHLY, CDR2 FYNNEI. Regarding this clonotype: Its specificity is unknown.

The sample taken for sequencing was memory CD8+ T cells from blood. The rearrangement uses TRBV2 and TRBJ2-7; TCRdb selects TRBD1, and the lack of DNA leaves this call unchecked. The TCR comes from a human donor in good health. Some clones in this sample may be carry-over from other donors' samples. CDR3: CASTTPGNSYEQYF.